This T cell receptor (beta chain) was captured by sequencing in a study of blood T cell repertoires in COVID-19 (dated by TCRdb to the early 2020s). Some background on the complete study: Samples covering the acute and convalescent phases of COVID-19 were provided by collaborators in the United States, Italy and Spain. Where HLA class I and class II types were available, the types were taken from metadata supplied by the sample provider, not from assay-based typing. The sample metadata nearly always contained a de-identified subject ID, COVID-19 status, age in years and sex. The dataset comprised deeply sampled blood TCRbeta repertoires from subjects exposed to, actively infected with, or recovered from COVID-19. The material from the prospective study consisted of cDNA or gDNA derived from T cells, B-cell-depleted T cells, or PBMCs. The samples were drawn from two sources: the first 160 participants of the ongoing ImmuneRACE study, and fewer than 1,500 subjects contributed by 6 global collaborators. A freely available public database, intended as a resource for researchers studying the immune response to SARS-CoV-2, is where the repertoires were released. The paper as a whole reports these results and caveats: The quantity of clinical and demographic metadata differed by source and by participant and was supplied without curation.

The CDR3 sequence holds 13 residues, the cysteine and phenylalanine included. Solely the CDR3 DNA is kept, with 39 bases framed from the first base. V and J lose 4 bases and 6 bases, and a span of 12 bases separates them. Taken from the germline V gene (reference sequence), the CDR1 and CDR2 loops are MNHEY and SMNVEV. A second Seattle source provided samples from volunteer blood donors who had recovered from COVID-19. Each collaborating institution followed its own protocols to collect whole blood in K2EDTA tubes. For TCRbeta analysis, collaborators shipped samples as frozen whole blood, isolated PBMCs, or DNA extracted from either of those sample types. Turning to this clone: The target of this receptor is not known. Per-base quality was not reported, and no clone a single base away is much larger than it.

TCRbeta CDR3 regions were amplified from genomic DNA by means of the immunoSEQ Assay, a bias-controlled multiplex PCR. On the authors' methods: Within the assay, amplification of reference gene primers was used to estimate how many nucleated cells each sample contained. To quantify the absolute abundance of each unique TCRbeta CDR3 rearrangement, sequence reads were collapsed and filtered. For each sample, productive Simpson clonality was calculated as the square root of Simpson's diversity index across productive rearrangements. Drawn from immuneACCESS, this table holds only the in-frame rearrangements with V and J called that TCRdb kept. Clones are partly lost; checked studies trace under half to an unresolved V gene and leave the rest unexplained. V and J calls and clone size come straight from that table; D and trimming were deduced from the DNA. For this sample there are about 240,000 clones; 88% appear just once. 0.9% to 1% of the sample goes to the ten largest clones.

The chain links TRBV27 with TRBJ2-5; TRBD2 is a possible D gene, resting on 6 matching bases. This clonotype was sampled from a woman aged 40 to 49 who had recovered from COVID-19. The material sequenced was peripheral blood. Here the CDR3 is given as CASSWGEWKTQYF. The DNA reads as follows: TGTGCCAGCAGTTGGGGGGAGTGGAAGACCCAGTACTTC.